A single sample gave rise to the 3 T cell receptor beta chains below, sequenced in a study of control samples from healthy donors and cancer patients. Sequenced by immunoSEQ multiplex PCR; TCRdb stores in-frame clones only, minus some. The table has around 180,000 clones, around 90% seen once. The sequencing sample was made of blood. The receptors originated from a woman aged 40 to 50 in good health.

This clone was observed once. CDR3 DNA sequence: TGTGCCAGCAGCCATTTACTAGCGGGGGGGAGTAATGAGCAGTTCTTC. It codes for CASSHLLAGGSNEQFF. The chain employs TRBV3-1 (or the pseudogene TRBV3-2) and TRBJ2-1; 13 bases map to TRBD2. J gave up 7 bases and V 3 bases, and 6 bases lay outside the gene matches. Germline loops: CDR1 LGHDT, CDR2 YNNKEL (reference sequence). This CDR3 is 16 amino acids long.

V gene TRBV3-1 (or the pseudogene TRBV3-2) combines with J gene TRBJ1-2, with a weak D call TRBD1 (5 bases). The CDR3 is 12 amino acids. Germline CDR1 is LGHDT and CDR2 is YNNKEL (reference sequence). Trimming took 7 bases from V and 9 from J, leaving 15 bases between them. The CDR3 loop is CASTGTERSYTF. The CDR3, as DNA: TGTGCCAGCACCGGGACCGAGCGTAGCTACACCTTC.

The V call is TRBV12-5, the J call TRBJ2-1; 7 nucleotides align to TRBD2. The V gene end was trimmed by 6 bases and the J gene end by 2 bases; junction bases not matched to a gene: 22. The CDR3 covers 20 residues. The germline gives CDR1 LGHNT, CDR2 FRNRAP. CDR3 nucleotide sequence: TGTGCTAGTGGCCCCCCTTTGGGCGGGGGTCACTCTGTACCCTACAATGAGCAGTTCTTC. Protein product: CASGPPLGGGHSVPYNEQFF.